This T cell receptor beta chain appears in the sequencing data of a study of early T cells in non-severe SARS-CoV-2 infection. Overall study context: With bulk RNA from unsorted whole blood as input, sequencing yielded unpaired chains.

Study-level points and caveats: VDJdb matching favored anti-spike CD8 responses, missing private and CD4 specificities.

This CDR3 is built from 11 residues. V lost 4 bases, J lost 4 bases, and 5 bases lay in between. The germline V gene encodes CDR1 SGHKS and CDR2 YYEKEE (reference sequence). Attachment of unique molecular identifiers to individual cDNA molecules was performed. Via MiXCR, TCRdb re-called the 5' RACE reads, giving one row per CDR3 protein. The sample has 20,000 to 25,000 distinct CDR3 sequences; about 5% are singletons. This clonotype was seen a few times. Antigen specificity is unknown. The source material was whole blood. The source is an adult who was a healthcare worker with PCR-confirmed SARS-CoV-2 infection or an uninfected control (not recorded which). The rearrangement links TRBV5-5 to TRBJ1-1, with unresolved D. The CDR3, as DNA: TGTGCCAGCAGCCCCGCCACTGAAGCTTTCTTT. This translates into CASSPATEAFF.